The rows below give T cell receptor beta chains drawn from one sample of a study of T-cell memory formation after mild COVID-19. TCRdb reprocessed the 5' RACE reads via MiXCR and lists one record per CDR3 protein. The sample lists roughly 610,000 distinct CDR3 sequences, roughly 17% occurring once. Sequencing was performed on PBMCs or a T cell subset sorted from them (not recorded which). These receptors were taken from an adult woman who had mild COVID-19 (a few samples of this study predate the infection). Cell type and time point are not known. CDR3s include the opening cysteine and the closing phenylalanine or tryptophan. D genes are given only for firm matches. Size is omitted from some rows. Given values are once, few, many or a class for expanded clones.

j_call	v_call	clone_size	d_call	cdr3_nt	cdr3_aa
TRBJ1-4	TRBV5-1	NA	NA	TGCGCCAGCAGCTCCCAGTGGGCAACTAATGAAAAACTGTTTTTT	CASSSQWATNEKLFF
TRBJ2-7	TRBV28	NA	TRBD2	TGTGCCAGCAGTTCAAACCGTCCGACTAGCGAGAGGGCCGCTAGGACCTACGAGCAGTACTTC	CASSSNRPTSERAARTYEQYF
TRBJ2-1	TRBV25-1	NA	NA	TGTGCCAGCAGTGAGTGGCAGGGTAGGAATGAGCAGTTCTTC	CASSEWQGRNEQFF
TRBJ2-3	TRBV5-1	few	TRBD2	TGCGCCAGCAGCTTTGGATCGGCGGGGGCGCAGTATTTT	CASSFGSAGAQYF
TRBJ2-3	TRBV13	NA	NA	TGTGCCAGCAGCCCTGAGCGGTTCCCAGATACGCAGTATTTT	CASSPERFPDTQYF
TRBJ2-1	TRBV7-3	few	TRBD2	TGTGCCAGCAGCTTAAGGCCTAGCGGGGGGGACAATGAGCAGTTCTTC	CASSLRPSGGDNEQFF
TRBJ1-2	TRBV15	NA	NA	TGTGCCACCAGCAGAGATGGTAACAGAGTCTATGGCTACACCTTC	CATSRDGNRVYGYTF
TRBJ2-1	TRBV7-2	few	TRBD1	TGTGCCAGCAGCTTAGAGGGACAGGGGGGTCGGGAGCAGTTCTTC	CASSLEGQGGREQFF
TRBJ2-3	TRBV10-3	few	NA	TGTGCCATCAGTGAGTCGATTAGTACAGATACGCAGTATTTT	CAISESISTDTQYF
TRBJ1-5	TRBV20-1	NA	NA	TGCAGTGCTAGGTTGACCTATAGCAATCAGCCCCAGCATTTT	CSARLTYSNQPQHF
TRBJ2-7	TRBV19	few	TRBD1	TGTGCCAGTAGTGCGAGGACAGGGAACTCCTACGAGCAGTACTTC	CASSARTGNSYEQYF
TRBJ1-3	TRBV3-1	NA	NA	TGTGCCAGCAGCCCCGGCGGGCAGGGAATTCTAGGAAACACCATATATTTT	CASSPGGQGILGNTIYF
TRBJ1-1	TRBV12-3/TRBV12-4	NA	NA	TGTGCCAGCAGGCTTGACGGGAGGAACACTGAAGCTTTCTTT	CASRLDGRNTEAFF
TRBJ2-2	TRBV12-3/TRBV12-4	NA	TRBD2	TGTGCCAGCAGTTTTCGAAGCGGGGGTGACGGGGAGCTGTTTTTT	CASSFRSGGDGELFF
TRBJ1-1	TRBV6-5	few	TRBD1	TGTGCCAGCAGTTACTCGTCCGGACAGGGGGCATTATCCACTGAAGCTTTCTTT	CASSYSSGQGALSTEAFF
TRBJ2-1	TRBV20-1	NA	TRBD2	TGCAGTGCTAGAGATGCGGGAGTCGGGAATGAGCAGTTCTTC	CSARDAGVGNEQFF
TRBJ2-7	TRBV24-1	few	TRBD2	TGTGCCACCAGTGACGGACTAGCGGGAGGCTACGAGCAGTACTTC	CATSDGLAGGYEQYF
TRBJ2-1	TRBV7-2	NA	TRBD2	TGTGCCAGCAGCCTCCCTGGCGGGAGGGCCTGGAATGAGCAGTTCTTC	CASSLPGGRAWNEQFF
TRBJ2-7	TRBV12-3/TRBV12-4	NA	NA	TGTGCCAGCAGTACCGGGACACACACCTACGAGCAGTACTTC	CASSTGTHTYEQYF
TRBJ2-3	TRBV21-1	few	NA	TGTGCCAGCAGCAAAGGACTGGGCGATACGCAGTATTTT	CASSKGLGDTQYF
TRBJ1-2	TRBV25-1	NA	NA	TGTGCCAGCAGTGTGTACGGACGGGGTGGCTACACCTTC	CASSVYGRGGYTF
TRBJ2-1	TRBV19	NA	TRBD2	TGTGCCAGTAGTATTTCGGGGGGGACTGAGCAGTTCTTC	CASSISGGTEQFF
TRBJ2-5	TRBV24-1	NA	NA	TGTGCCACCAGTGAAGGGGGTGCCATCCAAGAGACCCAGTACTTC	CATSEGGAIQETQYF
TRBJ2-1	TRBV12-3/TRBV12-4	NA	TRBD2	TGTGCCAGCAGGACTAGCGGGAGTCAGTTCTTC	CASRTSGSQFF
TRBJ2-2	TRBV12-3/TRBV12-4	few	TRBD1	TGTGCCAGCAGTTTGAGGGGGCAAGGCGGGGAGCTGTTTTTT	CASSLRGQGGELFF
TRBJ2-2	TRBV3-1	few	NA	TGTGCCAGCAGCCGCCGGGGTAACGGGGAGCTGTTTTTT	CASSRRGNGELFF
TRBJ2-7	TRBV12-3/TRBV12-4	NA	TRBD1	TGTGCCAGCAGTATCGGGACAGCCTCCTACGAGCAGTACTTC	CASSIGTASYEQYF
TRBJ1-1	TRBV12-3/TRBV12-4	NA	TRBD1	TGTGCCAGCAGAACGGGACAGATCACTGAAGCTTTCTTT	CASRTGQITEAFF
TRBJ2-7	TRBV4-1	NA	NA	TGCGCCAGCAGCCCTCCTGGAGGCGACGGCTCCTACGAGCAGTACTTC	CASSPPGGDGSYEQYF
TRBJ2-7	TRBV7-2	NA	TRBD2	TGTGCCAGCAGCCCGGGACTAGCGGGAGGGGTGGTGTACTTC	CASSPGLAGGVVYF
TRBJ1-2	TRBV4-2	NA	NA	TGTGCCAGCAGCCAAGTCGGGACTGATGTGTATGGCTACACCTTC	CASSQVGTDVYGYTF
TRBJ2-1	TRBV5-1	NA	TRBD2	TGCGCCAGCAGCATCCGCGGGACTAGCGGGGGGGCTGGCTACAATGAGCAGTTCTTC	CASSIRGTSGGAGYNEQFF
TRBJ2-1	TRBV14	many	NA	TGTGCCAGCAGCCAATCTTATGAGCAGTTCTTC	CASSQSYEQFF
TRBJ2-1	TRBV7-9	many	NA	TGTGCCAGCAGCCCGGGTCGCAGTTCCTACAATGAGCAGTTCTTC	CASSPGRSSYNEQFF
TRBJ1-2	TRBV20-1	NA	NA	TGCAGTGCTAGAGATCGGACAGCCGGGGGTGGCTACACCTTC	CSARDRTAGGGYTF
TRBJ2-5	TRBV20-1	many	TRBD1	TGCAGTGCTAGAGAGTTACAGGGGGACCTAGAGACCCAGTACTTC	CSARELQGDLETQYF
TRBJ2-5	TRBV10-3	few	NA	TGTGCCATCAGAACCGACCAGAAAGAGACCCAGTACTTC	CAIRTDQKETQYF
TRBJ1-2	TRBV5-6	many	TRBD1	TGTGCCAGCAGCTCACTACCGGGACAGGGTCTACCCGGCTACACCTTC	CASSSLPGQGLPGYTF
TRBJ2-1	TRBV9	few	NA	TGTGCCAGCAGCGTGGCCCCGGCAGGGGGGATCTCCTACAATGAGCAGTTCTTC	CASSVAPAGGISYNEQFF
TRBJ2-1	TRBV3-1	NA	TRBD2	TGTGCCAGCAGCCAGCGGGGGGACTCCTACAATGAGCAGTTCTTC	CASSQRGDSYNEQFF
TRBJ2-7	TRBV5-1	NA	NA	TGCGCCAGCAGCTTAGACCCCGGGACGCGGAGAGGGAACGAGCAGTACTTC	CASSLDPGTRRGNEQYF
TRBJ2-3	TRBV10-3	many	TRBD2	TGTGCCATCAGTGAGTCTCAGCTAGCGGGGGCCACAGATACGCAGTATTTT	CAISESQLAGATDTQYF
TRBJ2-1	TRBV19	few	NA	TGTGCCAGTAGTATTTGGGGGGGCACCTACAATGAGCAGTTCTTC	CASSIWGGTYNEQFF